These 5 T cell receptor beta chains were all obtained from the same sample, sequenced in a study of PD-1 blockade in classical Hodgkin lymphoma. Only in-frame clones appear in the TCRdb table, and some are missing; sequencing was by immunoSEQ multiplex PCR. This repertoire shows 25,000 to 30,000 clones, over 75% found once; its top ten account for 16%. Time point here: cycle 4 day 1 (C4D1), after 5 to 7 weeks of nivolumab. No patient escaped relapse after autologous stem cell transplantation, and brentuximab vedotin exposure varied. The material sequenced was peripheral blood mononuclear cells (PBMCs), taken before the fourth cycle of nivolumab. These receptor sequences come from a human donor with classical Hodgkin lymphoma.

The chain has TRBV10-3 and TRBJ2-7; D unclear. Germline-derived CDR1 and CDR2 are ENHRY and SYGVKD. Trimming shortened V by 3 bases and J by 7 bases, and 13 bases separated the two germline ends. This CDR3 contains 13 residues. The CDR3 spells CAISETGLWEQYF. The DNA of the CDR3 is TGTGCCATCAGTGAAACTGGTCTCTGGGAGCAGTACTTC.

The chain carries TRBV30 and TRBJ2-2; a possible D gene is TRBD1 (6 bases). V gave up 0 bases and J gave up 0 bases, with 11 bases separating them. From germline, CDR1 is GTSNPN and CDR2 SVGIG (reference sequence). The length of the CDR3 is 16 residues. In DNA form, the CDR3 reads TGTGCCTGGAGTGTACCGGGACATGCGAACACCGGGGAGCTGTTTTTT. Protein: CAWSVPGHANTGELFF.

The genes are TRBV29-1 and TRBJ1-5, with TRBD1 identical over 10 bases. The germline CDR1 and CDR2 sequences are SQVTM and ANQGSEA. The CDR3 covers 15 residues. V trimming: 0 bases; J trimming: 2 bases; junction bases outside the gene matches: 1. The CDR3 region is CSVEDGTGGNQPQHF. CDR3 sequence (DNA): TGCAGCGTTGAAGATGGGACAGGGGGCAATCAGCCCCAGCATTTT.

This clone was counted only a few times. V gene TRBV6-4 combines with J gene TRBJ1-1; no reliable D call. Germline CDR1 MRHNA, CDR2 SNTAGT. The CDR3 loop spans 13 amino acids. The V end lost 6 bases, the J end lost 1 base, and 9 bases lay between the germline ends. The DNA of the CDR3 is TGTGCCAGCAGAAGAAGTCAGAACACTGAAGCTTTCTTT. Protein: CASRRSQNTEAFF.

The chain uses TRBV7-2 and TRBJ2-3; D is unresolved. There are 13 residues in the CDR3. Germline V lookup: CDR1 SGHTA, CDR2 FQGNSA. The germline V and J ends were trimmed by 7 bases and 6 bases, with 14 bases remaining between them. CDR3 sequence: CASTQTPLDTQYF. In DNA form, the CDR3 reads TGTGCCAGCACCCAGACCCCTTTGGATACGCAGTATTTT.